The sequence of this TCR beta chain was determined in a study of cytomegalovirus exposure and HLA in healthy donors. Study-level background: Of the donors genotyped, several hundred in all, 65% to 90% fell in the Caucasian-associated ancestry cluster. Study-level points and caveats: Confirmation was obtained in vitro that three CMV-associated chains are specific for CMV antigens. An assumption of roughly uniform sequencing depth across donors underlay the presence/absence analyses. Exclusion as indistinguishable affected some V segments, including TRBV6-2 and TRBV6-3.

The PCR made use of 60 Vbeta and 13 Jbeta primers. Some clones are missing from TCRdb's copy, which holds only in-frame ones; the method was immunoSEQ multiplex PCR. This table holds 150,000 to 200,000 clones, roughly 68% found once. The CDR3 is 14 residues long. The V end lost 1 base, the J end lost 2 bases, and 9 bases lay between the germline ends. The germline V gene encodes CDR1 LGHNA and CDR2 YNFKEQ. About this clone itself: The antigen remains unidentified.

Sequencing was performed on PBMCs. The receptor was isolated from a woman under 40 in good health and CMV-seronegative. The genes are TRBV4-2 and TRBJ2-7, with D possibly matching TRBD2 (5 bases). The CDR3 loop is CASSQGERAYEQYF. Here the CDR3 DNA reads TGTGCCAGCAGCCAAGGGGAGAGGGCCTACGAGCAGTACTTC.